One sample yielded the 4 T cell receptor beta chains listed below, sequenced in a study of control samples from healthy donors and cancer patients. The protocol was immunoSEQ multiplex PCR, while the TCRdb copy is restricted to in-frame clones and leaves out a portion. The sample gives some 74,000 clones, about 88% of which show up once; more than 5.5% is in the top ten. The sample taken for sequencing was blood. The source of these receptors is a woman in her fifties or sixties in good health.

The chain has TRBV6-1 and TRBJ2-7; 7 bases agree with TRBD2. Trimming cost V 1 base and J 1 base; bases outside gene matches: 4. CDR3 length equals 15 residues. The germline CDR1 and CDR2 sequences are MNHNS and SASEGT. This CDR3 reads CASSEGSSGSYEQYF. The CDR3 DNA is TGTGCCAGCAGTGAAGGGTCTAGCGGATCCTACGAGCAGTACTTC.

V is TRBV27 and J is TRBJ1-5; D is unclear. Per the germline V gene, CDR1 is MNHEY and CDR2 is SMNVEV (reference sequence). The CDR3 totals 17 residues. With 1 base removed from V and 0 bases from J, the gap between germline ends came to 13 bases. CDR3 in DNA: TGTGCCAGCAGTTTATTTTACCACCCTGATAGCAATCAGCCCCAGCATTTT. It encodes CASSLFYHPDSNQPQHF.

V usage is TRBV2 and J usage is TRBJ2-3; D not certain. Germline CDR1 is SNHLY and CDR2 is FYNNEI. Trimming removed 6 bases from V and 2 bases from J, with 6 bases in between. This CDR3 has 12 residues. In DNA, the CDR3 is TGTGCCAGCAGCACTCACACAGATACGCAGTATTTT. It yields the protein CASSTHTDTQYF.

This clone was observed once. J is TRBJ1-6 and V is TRBV7-9; D gene uncertain. Trimming shortened V by 8 bases and J by 5 bases, and 7 bases separated the two germline ends. Germline values: CDR1 SEHNR, CDR2 FQNEAQ (reference sequence). CDR3 length: 12 amino acids. The CDR3 here is CASAFDNSPLHF. The CDR3 region has the DNA TGTGCCAGCGCTTTTGATAATTCACCCCTCCACTTT. Variable domain in full (rest from reference TRBV7-9 and TRBJ1-6): DTGVSQNPRHKITKRGQNVTFRCDPISEHNRLYWYRQTLGQGPEFLTYFQNEAQLEKSRLLSDRFSAERPKGSFSTLEIQRTEQGDSAMYLCASAFDNSPLHFGNGTRLTVT.